This T cell receptor beta chain was sequenced for a study of PD-1 blockade in classical Hodgkin lymphoma. Study-wide findings and caveats: Undefined causes, possibly disease activity or prior therapy, underlie the repertoire differences.

The protocol was immunoSEQ multiplex PCR, while the TCRdb copy is restricted to in-frame clones and leaves out a portion. This sample has about 97,000 clones, with roughly 88% found just once. The V end lost 4 bases, the J end lost 6 bases, and 8 bases lay between the germline ends. The CDR3 is 12 amino acids. Germline assignment: CDR1 LNHDA and CDR2 SQIVND (reference sequence). Relapses following autologous stem cell transplantation were seen in all patients, with brentuximab vedotin exposure varying. Complete response, partial response or progressive disease was recorded as best response. For this clone: The antigen is undetermined.

This receptor was obtained from a human donor with classical Hodgkin lymphoma. Sequenced material: peripheral blood mononuclear cells (PBMCs), taken at baseline. The chain recombines TRBV19 with TRBJ2-3; unclear D gene. The DNA of the CDR3 is TGTGCCAGTAGTAGGGCCTTTGATACGCAGTATTTT. Its protein is CASSRAFDTQYF.